This entry describes one T cell receptor beta chain. Its cognate antigen is unknown. The data stem from a study of T cell repertoires in cytomegalovirus infection. The study's findings and limits: Cumulative public TCR beta family frequency identified CMV carriers with the relevant HLA.

V gave up 5 bases and J gave up 5 bases; unmatched junction bases: 7. The CDR3 is 14 amino acids. Germline lookup yields CDR1 LGHNT and CDR2 FRNRAP. MiXCR, applied by TCRdb to the reads, yields one record per CDR3 protein. This table holds 650,000 to 900,000 distinct CDR3 sequences, around a third found once. The receptor comes from a human donor in good health (CMV status not recorded). Some clones in this sample may be carry-over from other donors' samples. The chain is built from TRBV12-5 and TRBJ2-5; 8 positions agree with TRBD1. Sequenced material: cultured CD8+ T cells from PBMCs, taken from culture after CMV antigen stimulation. The CDR3 region has the DNA TGTGCTAGTGGTCTGGACAGGGTCGAGGAGACCCAGTACTTC. As protein: CASGLDRVEETQYF.